This TCR beta chain came from a study of post-analysis software for immune sequencing data. Study-level findings and limits: The five TRBV segments detected at higher frequency in patients than in controls included TRBV5-6, TRBV5-1 and TRBV20-1.

TCR beta libraries were prepared from cDNA with unique molecular identifiers. TCRdb fed the PCR reads into MiXCR, producing one record per CDR3 protein. Here the sample spans 150,000 to 200,000 distinct CDR3 sequences, 30% to 45% being singletons. Germline CDR1 is MNHEY and CDR2 is SVGAGI. This CDR3 spans 14 amino acids. Points on this clonotype: Its antigen is unidentified.

The chain carries TRBV6-5 and TRBJ2-5; tentatively, D is TRBD2 (7 bases). The J call may not be correct, given that the DNA end is closer to TRBJ2-7. The receptor was derived from a girl aged 10-17 years with multiple sclerosis. This specimen was blood, taken after autologous hematopoietic stem cell transplantation. DNA for the CDR3: TGTGCCAGCAGCCTCGGGGGGCATCTCGACGAGCAGTACTTC. It yields the protein CASSLGGHLDEQYF.